This T cell receptor beta chain was obtained from a study of blood T cell repertoires in COVID-19 (dated by TCRdb to 2019 to 2021). Describing the broader study: Collaborator samples came from the United States, Italy and Spain and covered acute and convalescent phases of COVID-19. The material from the prospective study consisted of cDNA or gDNA derived from T cells, B-cell-depleted T cells, or PBMCs. Subjects who had been exposed to COVID-19, were actively infected with it, or had recovered from it provided the deeply sampled blood TCRbeta repertoires that made up the dataset. The repertoires were released in a freely available public database intended as a resource for research on the immune response to SARS-CoV-2. The samples were drawn from two sources: the first 160 participants of the ongoing ImmuneRACE study, and approximately 1,300 subjects contributed by 6 global collaborators. A de-identified subject ID, COVID-19 status, age in years and sex were almost always included in the sample metadata. Where available, HLA class I and class II types were taken from metadata supplied by the sample provider and were not determined by assay-based typing.

The immunoSEQ Assay, a bias-controlled multiplex PCR, was used to amplify TCRbeta CDR3 regions from genomic DNA. On the study's bioinformatics: The number of nucleated cells in each sample was estimated by amplification of reference gene primers within the assay. To quantify the absolute abundance of each unique TCRbeta CDR3 rearrangement, sequence reads were collapsed and filtered. Productive Simpson clonality was computed per sample as the square root of Simpson's diversity index over productive rearrangements. In its TCRdb copy, this immuneACCESS table keeps in-frame sequences only and misses some clones. Where compared with another copy, unresolved V genes explain less than half of these, and the others have no known cause. D and trimming come from the DNA, and the V and J calls and clone size come from that table. In all, the sample holds about 130,000 clones, and roughly 80% of those were seen once. The ten largest account for about 15% of the sample.

Measured from the cysteine to the phenylalanine, the CDR3 is 17 residues long. This entry keeps only the CDR3 DNA: 51 bases, framed from base 1. CDR1 and CDR2 (SGHVS, FNYEAQ) derive from the germline V gene. Cut back by 5 bases and 2 bases, the V and J ends lie 20 bases apart. Only one count was recorded for this clone. Its antigen is not yet known. Per-base quality was not reported, and no clone a single base away is much larger than it. Collaborating institutions collected whole blood in K2EDTA tubes following their own protocols. Collaborator samples were shipped for TCRbeta analysis as frozen whole blood, isolated PBMCs, or DNA extracted from either sample type. Study-wide findings and limitations: Clinical and demographic metadata were provided uncurated, with the amount varying by source and participant.

The receptor was derived from a woman aged 50 to 60 with acute or convalescent COVID-19. The V gene is TRBV7-6 and the J gene is TRBJ2-3; the D region possibly corresponds to TRBD1 (6 bases align). Sample: peripheral blood. The DNA is TGTGCCAGCAGCGAGCAAACATGGACAGTGGTCACAGATACGCAGTATTTT. Translated, it reads CASSEQTWTVVTDTQYF.